Shown below are 15 T cell receptor beta chains from a single sample sequenced in a study of T cell responses to AZD1222 COVID-19 vaccine. Repertoires were generated with immunoSEQ multiplex PCR, while TCRdb's copy carries only in-frame clones and drops some. The table shows fewer than 90,000 clones, with roughly 90% occurring only once. This specimen consisted of peripheral blood, obtained 28 days after the second AZD1222 dose. Every receptor here comes from an adult who received the AZD1222 COVID-19 vaccine.

This chain links TRBV6-4 with TRBJ1-3, with a tentative D call TRBD1 (6 bases). The CDR3 is made up of 17 amino acids. Germline V gives CDR1 MRHNA, CDR2 SNTAGT. V dropped 3 bases and J dropped 2 bases, with 17 bases sitting between them. DNA of the CDR3: TGTGCCAGCAGTGAGGCAGGGGCCTTCCGACCTGGAAACACCATATATTTT. Amino acid sequence: CASSEAGAFRPGNTIYF.

The chain employs TRBV13 and TRBJ1-3; D unclear. The length of the CDR3 is 14 residues. Trimming removed 5 bases from V and 2 bases from J, with 10 bases in between. CDR1 and CDR2 from the germline V gene are PRHDT and FYEKMQ (reference sequence). The CDR3 sequence: CASSLPRAGNTIYF. The CDR3 region has the DNA TGTGCCAGCAGCCTCCCAAGGGCTGGAAACACCATATATTTT.

The gene calls are TRBV3-1 (or the pseudogene TRBV3-2) and TRBJ1-3; D is possibly TRBD1 (5 bases). The CDR3 sequence is 15 residues long. V shed 3 bases and J shed 3 bases, with 12 bases lying between them. The germline gives CDR1 LGHDT, CDR2 YNNKEL (reference sequence). The CDR3 region has the DNA TGTGCCAGCAGCCACAACACAGGTATTGGAAACACCATATATTTT. Amino acid sequence: CASSHNTGIGNTIYF.

The chain recombines TRBV4-2 with TRBJ1-2; TRBD1 agrees at 7 bases. CDR1 is LGHNA, CDR2 YNFKEQ, per germline. This CDR3 is built from 15 residues. Losses at the gene ends were 2 bases for V and 6 bases for J; bases not matched to a gene: 9. The CDR3 region is CASSQFEEGAHGYTF. CDR3 bases: TGTGCCAGCAGCCAATTCGAAGAGGGGGCGCATGGCTACACCTTC.

This sequence joins TRBV6-5 and TRBJ1-5, with 8 positions matching TRBD1. The J segment lost 6 bases and the V segment lost 6 bases, leaving 7 bases of the junction unmatched. The CDR3 sequence is 14 residues long. CDR1 and CDR2 (germline): MNHEY, SVGAGI. The CDR3: CASRSTGESQPQHF. The CDR3 DNA follows: TGTGCCAGCAGGTCGACAGGGGAGAGTCAGCCCCAGCATTTT.

The genes are TRBV28 and TRBJ1-3; D not certain. Trimming left V 5 bases short and J 0 bases short, with 11 bases between. Germline CDR1 MDHEN, CDR2 SYDVKM. The CDR3 has 15 amino acids. DNA for the CDR3: TGTGCCAGCAGTCCATCCTCGGACTCTGGAAACACCATATATTTT. Translated: CASSPSSDSGNTIYF.

This clone turned up a few times. V usage is TRBV28 and J usage is TRBJ2-7; the D gene is possibly TRBD2 (5 bases). The CDR3 is made up of 12 amino acids. Germline values: CDR1 MDHEN, CDR2 SYDVKM. The V and J ends lost 6 bases and 5 bases respectively, with 11 bases between them. The CDR3 DNA follows: TGTGCCAGCAGCCTCAAGAGGGACGAGCAGTACTTC. It is translated as CASSLKRDEQYF. The variable domain in full, completed from reference TRBV28 and TRBJ2-7, reads DVKVTQSSRYLVKRTGEKVFLECVQDMDHENMFWYRQDPGLGLRLIYFSYDVKMKEKGDIPEGYSVSREKKERFSLILESASTNQTSMYLCASSLKRDEQYFGPGTRLTVT.

The chain couples TRBV19 to TRBJ2-2; D possibly corresponds to TRBD2 (5 bases). In germline, CDR1 is LNHDA, CDR2 SQIVND (reference sequence). V was trimmed by 8 bases and J by 3 bases, leaving 10 bases between them. This CDR3 contains 13 residues. The CDR3 DNA reads as TGTGCCAGTGGGCTCGGGGACACCGGGGAGCTGTTTTTT. Residues: CASGLGDTGELFF.

The chain employs TRBV6-5 and TRBJ1-1, with a weak D call TRBD1 (6 bases). Trimming took off 5 bases at V and 0 bases at J, with 13 bases between the two ends. The CDR3 loop spans 15 amino acids. The V gene's germline CDR1 is MNHEY and CDR2 SVGAGI. The CDR3 DNA reads as TGTGCCAGCAGTCAAACGGGACACCTGAACACTGAAGCTTTCTTT. Protein product: CASSQTGHLNTEAFF.

The rearrangement joins TRBV7-2 to TRBJ2-5; D not resolved. Germline V gene data show CDR1 as SGHTA and CDR2 as FQGNSA. The CDR3 loop spans 15 amino acids. Deletions cut 0 bases from V and 8 bases from J, with 16 bases between. The CDR3 DNA is TGTGCCAGCAGCTTAGCCACGGCCAATTACAATACCCAGTACTTC. Amino acids: CASSLATANYNTQYF. The full variable domain, in which reference TRBV7-2 and TRBJ2-5 provide the parts outside the CDR3, is GAGVSQSPSNKVTEKGKDVELRCDPISGHTALYWYRQSLGQGLEFLIYFQGNSAPDKSGLPSDRFSAERTGGSVSTLTIQRTQQEDSAVYLCASSLATANYNTQYFGPGTRLLVL.

This sequence joins TRBV5-8 and TRBJ2-1, with D possibly being TRBD2 (5 bases). Trimming took 4 bases from V and 9 from J, leaving 11 bases between them. Germline V CDR1 and CDR2: SGHTS, YDEGEE. CDR3 length: 12 amino acids. The CDR3 reads CASSLTRGEQFF. CDR3 DNA sequence: TGTGCCAGCAGCCTAACTAGAGGTGAGCAGTTCTTC. The entire variable domain, with the rest obtained from reference TRBV5-8 and TRBJ2-1, is as follows: EAGVTQSPTHLIKTRGQQATLRCSPISGHTSVYWYQQALGLGLQFLLWYDEGEERNRGNFPPRFSGRQFPNYSSELNVNALELEDSALYLCASSLTRGEQFFGPGTRLTVL.

V is TRBV7-2 and J is TRBJ1-1, with a weak D call TRBD1 (5 bases). Germline V CDR1 and CDR2: SGHTA, FQGNSA. V lost 5 bases and J 1 base, leaving 11 bases between the germline ends. The CDR3 extends over 14 amino acids. The CDR3 bases are TGTGCCAGCAGCCGGAAGAGGGGGAACACTGAAGCTTTCTTT. As protein: CASSRKRGNTEAFF. The full variable domain, rest sourced from reference TRBV7-2 and TRBJ1-1, is GAGVSQSPSNKVTEKGKDVELRCDPISGHTALYWYRQSLGQGLEFLIYFQGNSAPDKSGLPSDRFSAERTGGSVSTLTIQRTQQEDSAVYLCASSRKRGNTEAFFGQGTRLTVV.

This rearrangement joins TRBV19 to TRBJ2-7; 7 bases are shared with TRBD1. Germline trimming cut 6 bases from V and 0 bases from J; bases unmatched to any gene: 5. Germline-derived CDR1 and CDR2 are LNHDA and SQIVND (reference sequence). The CDR3 sequence is 14 residues long. The CDR3 bases are TGTGCCAGTAGCCCGACAGGGAGCTCCTACGAGCAGTACTTC. It is translated as CASSPTGSSYEQYF.

This clone was found a few times. The gene calls are TRBV6-4 and TRBJ2-1; 7 bases line up with TRBD2. Germline V gene data show CDR1 as MRHNA and CDR2 as SNTAGT. Germline trimming cut 3 bases from V and 7 bases from J; bases unmatched to any gene: 12. CDR3 length: 16 amino acids. CDR3 loop: CASSDEAGEGRNEQFF. CDR3 nucleotides: TGTGCCAGCAGTGATGAGGCGGGAGAGGGACGTAATGAGCAGTTCTTC.

The V call is TRBV3-1 (or the pseudogene TRBV3-2), the J call TRBJ1-1, with 10 nucleotides matching TRBD1. This CDR3 contains 17 residues. Trimming took 3 bases from V and 1 from J; bases not matched to a gene: 8. In germline, CDR1 is LGHDT, CDR2 YNNKEL (reference sequence). CDR3 residues: CASSHRDRGSANTEAFF. CDR3 DNA: TGTGCCAGCAGCCACCGGGACAGGGGATCCGCGAACACTGAAGCTTTCTTT.